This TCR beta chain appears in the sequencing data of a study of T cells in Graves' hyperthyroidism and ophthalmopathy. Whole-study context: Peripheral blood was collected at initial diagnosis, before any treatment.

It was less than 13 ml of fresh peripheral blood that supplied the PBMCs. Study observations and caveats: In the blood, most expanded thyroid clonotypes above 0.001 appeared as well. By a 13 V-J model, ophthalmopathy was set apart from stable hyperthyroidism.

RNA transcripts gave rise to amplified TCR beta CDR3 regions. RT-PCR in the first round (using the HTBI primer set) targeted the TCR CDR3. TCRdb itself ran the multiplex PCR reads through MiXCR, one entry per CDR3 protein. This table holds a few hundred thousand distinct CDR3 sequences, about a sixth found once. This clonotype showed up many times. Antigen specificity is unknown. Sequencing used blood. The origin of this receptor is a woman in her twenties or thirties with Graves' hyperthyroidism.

The CDR3 nucleotides read TGTGCCGTTTACGGGACAGAATATGGCTACACCTTC. Amino acids: CAVYGTEYGYTF. The chain recombines TRBV27 with TRBJ1-2, with 7 bases fitting TRBD1. Germline loops: CDR1 MNHEY, CDR2 SMNVEV (reference sequence). The CDR3 loop spans 12 amino acids. With V trimmed by 11 bases and J by 5 bases, 8 bases remained unmatched.